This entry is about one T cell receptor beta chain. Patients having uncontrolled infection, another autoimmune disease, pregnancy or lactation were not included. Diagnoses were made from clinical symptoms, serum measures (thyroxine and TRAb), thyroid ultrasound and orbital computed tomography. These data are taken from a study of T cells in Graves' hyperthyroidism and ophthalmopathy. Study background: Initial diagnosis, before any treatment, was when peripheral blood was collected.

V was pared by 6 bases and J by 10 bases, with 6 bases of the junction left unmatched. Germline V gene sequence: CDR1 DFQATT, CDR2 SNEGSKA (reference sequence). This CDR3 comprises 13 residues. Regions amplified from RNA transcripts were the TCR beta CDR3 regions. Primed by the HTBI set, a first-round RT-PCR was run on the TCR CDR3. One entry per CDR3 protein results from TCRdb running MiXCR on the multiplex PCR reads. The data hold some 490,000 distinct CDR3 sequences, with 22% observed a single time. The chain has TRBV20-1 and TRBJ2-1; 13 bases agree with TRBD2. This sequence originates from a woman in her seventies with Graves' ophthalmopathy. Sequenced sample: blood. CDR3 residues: CSATGTSGAEQFF. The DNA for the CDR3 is TGCAGTGCCACCGGGACTAGCGGGGCAGAGCAGTTCTTC.